The 23 T cell receptor beta chains below all came from one sample that was sequenced in a study of post-analysis software for immune sequencing data. TCR beta libraries were prepared from cDNA with unique molecular identifiers. TCRdb processed the PCR reads anew with MiXCR; each CDR3 protein has one entry. The sample has 350,000 to 500,000 distinct CDR3 sequences, more than 30% seen once. General observations from the study: Elevated frequency relative to controls characterized roughly five TRBV segments in patients, TRBV5-6, TRBV5-1 and TRBV20-1 among them.

These receptors have no identified antigens. The specimen was blood. The source of these receptors is a girl aged 2 to 9 with multiple sclerosis.

The chain links TRBV27 to TRBJ2-1; D is unresolved. The ends were cut back, 3 bases at V and 7 bases at J, with 10 bases in the middle. Germline values: CDR1 MNHEY, CDR2 SMNVEV (reference sequence). This CDR3 has 13 residues. CDR3 amino acids: CASSFGLPNEQFF. Here the CDR3 DNA reads TGTGCCAGCAGTTTCGGTTTGCCTAATGAGCAGTTCTTC.

This clonotype was observed a handful of times. In nucleotides, the CDR3 is TGTGCCAGCAGCCCCAGCCCGGTAGCGGGAGAGCAGTACTTC. As protein: CASSPSPVAGEQYF. The rearrangement links TRBV5-5 to TRBJ2-7; TRBD2 aligns across 8 bases. CDR3 size: 14 residues. Looked up from germline, CDR1 is SGHKS and CDR2 is YYEKEE (reference sequence). V gave up 4 bases and J gave up 7 bases; unmatched junction bases: 10. The complete variable domain, with remaining parts taken from reference TRBV5-5 and TRBJ2-7, reads DAGVTQSPTHLIKTRGQQVTLRCSPISGHKSVSWYQQVLGQGPQFIFQYYEKEERGRGNFPDRFSARQFPNYSSELNVNALLLGDSALYLCASSPSPVAGEQYFGPGTRLTVT.

Written as DNA, the CDR3 is TGTGCCAGCAGTTTAGTTTACGGGCGAAAGCAGTACTTC. Protein: CASSLVYGRKQYF. This rearrangement joins TRBV12-3 or TRBV12-4 to TRBJ2-5; D is undetermined. CDR3 length: 13 residues. V dropped 1 base and J dropped 11 bases, with 14 bases sitting between them.

The rearrangement links TRBV28 to TRBJ1-2; D gene uncertain. Germline assignment: CDR1 MDHEN and CDR2 SYDVKM. The CDR3 has 14 residues. V lost 6 bases and J lost 5, with 16 bases in between. CDR3 in DNA: TGTGCCAGCAGCCCCAGATCGGGGTTATATGGCTACACCTTC. Translation gives CASSPRSGLYGYTF.

The chain carries TRBV7-2 and TRBJ2-5; tentative D call: TRBD1 (8 bases). There are 14 residues in the CDR3. Per the germline V gene, CDR1 is SGHTA and CDR2 is FQGNSA. With 5 bases removed from V and 4 bases from J, the gap between germline ends came to 14 bases. The CDR3, as DNA: TGTGCCAGCAGCCAGGGGGCGGGAGTAGAGACCCAGTACTTC. Protein product: CASSQGAGVETQYF.

Only a few counts were recorded for this clonotype. V and J are TRBV6-5 and TRBJ2-3, with 11 bases matching TRBD1. V was clipped by 0 bases and J by 2 bases; unmatched bases: 4. The germline gives CDR1 MNHEY, CDR2 SVGAGI. The CDR3 has 17 amino acids. CDR3 coding DNA: TGTGCCAGCAGTTACTCGGGGACAGGGGGGTTCACAGATACGCAGTATTTT. Protein sequence: CASSYSGTGGFTDTQYF.

This clonotype came up a few times. The chain couples TRBV18 to TRBJ2-4, with TRBD2 identical over 9 bases. The DNA end is a closer match to TRBJ2-7, so the J assignment may be wrong. This CDR3 contains 15 residues. From germline, CDR1 is KGHSH and CDR2 LQKENI. CDR3 residues: CASSPQAGGPYEQYF. The CDR3 nucleotides are TGTGCCAGCTCACCACAGGCGGGAGGGCCCTACGAGCAGTACTTC.

The chain employs TRBV7-3 and TRBJ2-1, with D possibly matching TRBD2 (6 bases). Per the germline V gene, CDR1 is SGHTA and CDR2 is FQGTGA. The CDR3 extends over 14 amino acids. V lost 5 bases and J lost 4, with 12 bases in between. DNA of the CDR3: TGTGCCAGCAGCCCTAGCGAGGTTTACAATGAGCAGTTCTTC. This sequence encodes CASSPSEVYNEQFF.

V gene TRBV28 combines with J gene TRBJ2-6; 11 bases are shared with TRBD1. Germline V gene data show CDR1 as MDHEN and CDR2 as SYDVKM. This CDR3 region has 18 residues. With V trimmed by 4 bases and J by 0 bases, 5 bases remained unmatched. The CDR3 nucleotides are TGTGCCAGCAGTTCGAGGACAGGGGGCGTCTCTGGGGCCAACGTCCTGACTTTC. This sequence encodes CASSSRTGGVSGANVLTF.

This clonotype was counted only a few times. The chain carries TRBV6-1 and TRBJ1-2; TRBD1 matches at 10 bases. The junction had 7 bases not matched to a gene; V was cut back by 3 bases and J by 0 bases. The germline V gene has CDR1 MNHNS and CDR2 SASEGT. The CDR3 covers 17 residues. The CDR3 DNA follows: TGTGCCAGCAGTGACCCGGGACAGGGGCCAACTAACTATGGCTACACCTTC. Its translation is CASSDPGQGPTNYGYTF.

The CDR3 DNA is TGTGCCAGCAGCCGAAATGCTATCTCCTCTAACACCGAGCAGTACTTC. It yields the protein CASSRNAISSNTEQYF. The genes are TRBV28 and TRBJ2-7; no reliable D call. CDR1 and CDR2 from the germline V gene are MDHEN and SYDVKM. The CDR3 runs to 16 residues. V was cut by 6 bases and J by 6 bases, with 24 bases left in between.

This clonotype was recorded at least ten times. The chain uses TRBV4-1 and TRBJ2-2; 9 nucleotides align to TRBD2. J gave up 5 bases and V 5 bases, and 6 bases lay outside the gene matches. The CDR3 spans 15 residues. The V gene's germline CDR1 is MGHRA and CDR2 YSYEKL. The CDR3 DNA reads TGCGCCAGCAGCATCCGCGGGGGGGGTACCGGGGAGCTGTTTTTT. Protein product: CASSIRGGGTGELFF.

As for this clonotype: The junction departs from the called germline gene at one end, perhaps through a read error. The chain recombines TRBV28 with TRBJ1-2; 8 bases map to TRBD1. Germline V lookup: CDR1 MDHEN, CDR2 SYDVKM. CDR3 length equals 17 residues. The CDR3, as DNA: TGTGCCTGCAGTTTATGGACAGGGAGGGGGGCTAACTATGGCTACACCTTC. Translating gives CACSLWTGRGANYGYTF.

The chain has TRBV7-9 and TRBJ1-6; possible D gene TRBD1, 5 bases. The CDR3 sequence is 12 residues long. Per germline, CDR1 SEHNR and CDR2 FQNEAQ (reference sequence). V lost 4 bases, J lost 14 bases, and 12 bases lay in between. CDR3 sequence reads: CASSSPKGTLHF. DNA of the CDR3: TGTGCCAGCAGCTCCCCCAAGGGGACCCTCCACTTT.

This clonotype was seen only a few times. V usage is TRBV12-3 or TRBV12-4 and J usage is TRBJ1-5; TRBD1 agrees at 7 bases. The CDR3 extends over 15 amino acids. Losses at the gene ends were 6 bases for V and 0 bases for J; bases not matched to a gene: 5. As DNA, the CDR3 is TGTGCCAGCAGGCGGGACAGCTATAGCAATCAGCCCCAGCATTTT. As protein: CASRRDSYSNQPQHF.

This clonotype was seen more than once but under ten times. This rearrangement joins TRBV20-1 to TRBJ1-1, with 7 positions matching TRBD1. Germline V gene lookup returns CDR1 DFQATT and CDR2 SNEGSKA (reference sequence). Trimming took 6 bases from V and 5 from J; bases not matched to a gene: 6. CDR3 length: 12 residues. CDR3 in amino acids: CSAVQGRTEAFF. CDR3 coding DNA: TGCAGTGCGGTACAGGGGCGGACTGAAGCTTTCTTT.

The chain carries TRBV24-1 and TRBJ2-3, with 10 bases that match TRBD2. Germline values: CDR1 KGHDR, CDR2 SFDVKD. Germline trimming cut 3 bases from V and 4 bases from J; bases unmatched to any gene: 3. The CDR3 runs to 15 residues. The CDR3 DNA reads as TGTGCCACCAGTGATCCTAGCGGGAGACCAGATACGCAGTATTTT. Protein sequence: CATSDPSGRPDTQYF.

This chain uses TRBV5-5 with TRBJ1-2; D is perhaps TRBD1 (5 bases). V was shortened by 5 bases and J by 8 bases, with 16 bases between the two germline ends. The CDR3 extends over 13 amino acids. Germline V lookup: CDR1 SGHKS, CDR2 YYEKEE (reference sequence). The CDR3 coding sequence is TGTGCCAGCAGGAGCTGGGAGTGGACAGGCTACACCTTC. Protein sequence: CASRSWEWTGYTF.

The genes are TRBV12-3 or TRBV12-4 and TRBJ1-5, with D uncertain. V was clipped by 2 bases and J by 0 bases, with 8 bases between them. This CDR3 comprises 15 residues. CDR3 in amino acids: CASSLSPHSNQPQHF. In nucleotides, the CDR3 is TGTGCCAGCAGTTTATCCCCACATAGCAATCAGCCCCAGCATTTT.

This clonotype was observed a handful of times. J is TRBJ2-1 and V is TRBV28; TRBD1 agrees at 12 bases. This CDR3 comprises 15 residues. Germline V lookup: CDR1 MDHEN, CDR2 SYDVKM. The V and J ends lost 6 bases and 7 bases, in that order; junction bases with no gene match: 7. Here the CDR3 DNA reads TGTGCCAGCAGAGTCCCGGGACAGGGGGCAAATGAGCAGTTCTTC. It yields the protein CASRVPGQGANEQFF.

Only one count was recorded for this clonotype. The chain recombines TRBV7-9 with TRBJ2-7; possible D gene TRBD2, 6 bases. With 4 bases removed from V and 1 base from J, the gap between germline ends came to 14 bases. Germline V gene data show CDR1 as SEHNR and CDR2 as FQNEAQ (reference sequence). This CDR3 comprises 15 residues. The CDR3 protein is CASSSVSGPSYEQYF. The CDR3 DNA reads TGTGCCAGCAGCTCCGTTAGCGGACCTTCCTACGAGCAGTACTTC.

Comment on this clonotype: A much larger clone differs by one base, so this may be a read error. The chain uses TRBV29-1 and TRBJ1-2; 8 bases are a match to TRBD1. Germline V lookup: CDR1 SQVTM, CDR2 ANQGSEA. The length of the CDR3 is 14 residues. This chain's CDR3 is CSVDAGGLLSGCTF. CDR3 nucleotide sequence: TGCAGCGTTGACGCAGGGGGCTTGTTGAGCGGCTGCACCTTC.

The chain joins TRBV10-3 to TRBJ2-3, with a tentative D call TRBD2 (5 bases). Between the trimmed V and J ends, which lost 6 bases and 5 bases, there was a span of 9 bases. The germline gives CDR1 ENHRY, CDR2 SYGVKD. The CDR3 extends over 12 amino acids. CDR3 in amino acids: CAIRVAGDTQYF. As DNA, the CDR3 is TGTGCCATCAGGGTCGCGGGAGATACGCAGTATTTT.